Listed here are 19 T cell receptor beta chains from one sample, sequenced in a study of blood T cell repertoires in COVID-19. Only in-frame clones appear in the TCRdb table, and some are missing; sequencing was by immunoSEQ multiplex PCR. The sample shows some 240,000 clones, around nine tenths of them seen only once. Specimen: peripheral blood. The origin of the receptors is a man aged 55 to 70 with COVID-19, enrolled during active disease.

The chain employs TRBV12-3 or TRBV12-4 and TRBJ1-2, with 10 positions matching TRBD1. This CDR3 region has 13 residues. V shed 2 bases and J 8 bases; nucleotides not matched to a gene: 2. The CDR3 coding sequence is TGTGCCAGCAGTTTACTGGGACAGGGGGGCTACACCTTC. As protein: CASSLLGQGGYTF.

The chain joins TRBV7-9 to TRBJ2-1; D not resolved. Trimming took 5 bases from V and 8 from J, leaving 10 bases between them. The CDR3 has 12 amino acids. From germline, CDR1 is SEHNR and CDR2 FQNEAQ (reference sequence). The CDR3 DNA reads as TGTGCCAGCAGCCCGCTGGGCGATGAGCAGTTCTTC. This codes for CASSPLGDEQFF.

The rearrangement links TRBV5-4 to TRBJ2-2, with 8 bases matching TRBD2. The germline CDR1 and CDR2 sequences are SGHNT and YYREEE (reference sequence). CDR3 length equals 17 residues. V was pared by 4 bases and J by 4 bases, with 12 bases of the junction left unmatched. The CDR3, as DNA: TGTGCCAGCAGCACCGTTGGCGGGGGGTTTCGCACCGGGGAGCTGTTTTTT. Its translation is CASSTVGGGFRTGELFF.

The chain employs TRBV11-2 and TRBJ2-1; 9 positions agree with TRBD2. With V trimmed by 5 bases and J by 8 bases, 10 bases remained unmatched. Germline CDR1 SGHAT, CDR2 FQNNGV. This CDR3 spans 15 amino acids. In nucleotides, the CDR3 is TGTGCCAGCAGCGTGGGACTAGCCCTGGGGGATGAGCAGTTCTTC. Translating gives CASSVGLALGDEQFF.

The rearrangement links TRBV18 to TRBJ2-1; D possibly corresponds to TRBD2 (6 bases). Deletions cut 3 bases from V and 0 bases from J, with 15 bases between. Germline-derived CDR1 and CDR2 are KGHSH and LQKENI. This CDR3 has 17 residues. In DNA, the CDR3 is TGTGCCAGCTCACCCACTCAGGCGGGAAGCTCCTACAATGAGCAGTTCTTC. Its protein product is CASSPTQAGSSYNEQFF.

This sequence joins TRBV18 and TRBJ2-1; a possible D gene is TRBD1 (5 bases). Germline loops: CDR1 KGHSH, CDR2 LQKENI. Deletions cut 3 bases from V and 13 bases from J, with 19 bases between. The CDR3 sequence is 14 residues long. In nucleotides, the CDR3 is TGTGCCAGCTCACCGCCCCGCAGGGTGGACCTCCAGTTCTTC. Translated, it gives CASSPPRRVDLQFF.

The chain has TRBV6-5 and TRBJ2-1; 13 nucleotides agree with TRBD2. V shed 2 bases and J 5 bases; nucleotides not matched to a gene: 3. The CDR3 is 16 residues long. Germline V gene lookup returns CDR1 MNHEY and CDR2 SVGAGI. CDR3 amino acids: CASSYTGLAGHNEQFF. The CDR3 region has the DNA TGTGCCAGCAGTTACACGGGACTAGCGGGACACAATGAGCAGTTCTTC.

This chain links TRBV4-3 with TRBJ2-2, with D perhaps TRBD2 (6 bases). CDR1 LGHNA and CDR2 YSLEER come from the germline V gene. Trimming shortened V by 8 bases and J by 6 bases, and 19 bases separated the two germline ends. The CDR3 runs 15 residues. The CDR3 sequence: CASCPSAGTAGELFF. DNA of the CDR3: TGCGCCAGCTGTCCCAGCGCGGGGACGGCCGGGGAGCTGTTTTTT.

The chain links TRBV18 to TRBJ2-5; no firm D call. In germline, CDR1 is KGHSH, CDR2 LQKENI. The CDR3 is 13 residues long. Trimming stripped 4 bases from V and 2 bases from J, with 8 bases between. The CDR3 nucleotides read TGTGCCAGCTCACTCACTCAACAAGAGACCCAGTACTTC. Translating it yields CASSLTQQETQYF.

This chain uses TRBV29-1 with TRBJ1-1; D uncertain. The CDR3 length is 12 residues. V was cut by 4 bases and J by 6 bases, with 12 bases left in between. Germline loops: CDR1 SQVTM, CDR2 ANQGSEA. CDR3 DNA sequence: TGCAGCGTTGGATTAGGGAGCGCTGAAGCTTTCTTT. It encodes CSVGLGSAEAFF.

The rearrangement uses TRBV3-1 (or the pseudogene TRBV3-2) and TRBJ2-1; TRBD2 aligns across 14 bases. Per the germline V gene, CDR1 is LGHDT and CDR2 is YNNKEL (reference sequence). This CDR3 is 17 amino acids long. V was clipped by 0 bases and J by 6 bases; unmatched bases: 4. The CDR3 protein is CASSQDRLAGGPNEQFF. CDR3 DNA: TGTGCCAGCAGCCAAGATAGACTAGCGGGAGGGCCCAATGAGCAGTTCTTC.

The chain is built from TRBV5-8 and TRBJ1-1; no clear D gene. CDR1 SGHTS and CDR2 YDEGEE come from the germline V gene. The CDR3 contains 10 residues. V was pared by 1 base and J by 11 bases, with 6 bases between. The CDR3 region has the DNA TGTGCCAGCAGCTTGACGGGTGCTTTCTTT. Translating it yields CASSLTGAFF.

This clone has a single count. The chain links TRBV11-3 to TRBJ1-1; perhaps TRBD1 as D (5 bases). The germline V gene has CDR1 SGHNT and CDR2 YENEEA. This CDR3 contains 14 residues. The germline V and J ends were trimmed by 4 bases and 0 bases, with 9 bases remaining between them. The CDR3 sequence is CASSSSGVNTEAFF. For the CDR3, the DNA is TGTGCCAGCAGCTCCTCGGGGGTGAACACTGAAGCTTTCTTT.

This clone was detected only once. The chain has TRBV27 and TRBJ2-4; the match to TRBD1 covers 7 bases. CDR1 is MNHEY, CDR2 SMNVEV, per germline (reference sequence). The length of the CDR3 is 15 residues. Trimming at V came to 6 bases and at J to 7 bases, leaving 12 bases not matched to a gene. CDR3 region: CASSDPGTARNIQYF. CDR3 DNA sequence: TGTGCCAGCAGCGACCCCGGGACAGCACGCAACATTCAGTACTTC.

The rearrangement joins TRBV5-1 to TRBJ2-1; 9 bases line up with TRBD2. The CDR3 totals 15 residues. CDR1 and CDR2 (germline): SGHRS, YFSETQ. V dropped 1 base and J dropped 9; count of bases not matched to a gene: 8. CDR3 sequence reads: CASSLTSGWPGEQFF. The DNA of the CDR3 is TGCGCCAGCAGCTTGACTAGCGGGTGGCCAGGTGAGCAGTTCTTC.

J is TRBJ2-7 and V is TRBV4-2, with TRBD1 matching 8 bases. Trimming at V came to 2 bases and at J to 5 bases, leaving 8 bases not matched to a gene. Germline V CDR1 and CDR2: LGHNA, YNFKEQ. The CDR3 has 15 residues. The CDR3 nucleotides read TGTGCCAGCAGCCAAAACCAGGGGGCGTGGGACGAGCAGTACTTC. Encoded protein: CASSQNQGAWDEQYF.

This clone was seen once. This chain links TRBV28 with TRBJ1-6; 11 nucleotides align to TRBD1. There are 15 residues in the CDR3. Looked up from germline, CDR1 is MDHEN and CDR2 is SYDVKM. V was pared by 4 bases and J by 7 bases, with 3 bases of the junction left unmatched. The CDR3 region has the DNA TGTGCCAGCAGTTCCCGGACAGGGGGCAATTCACCCCTCCACTTT. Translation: CASSSRTGGNSPLHF.

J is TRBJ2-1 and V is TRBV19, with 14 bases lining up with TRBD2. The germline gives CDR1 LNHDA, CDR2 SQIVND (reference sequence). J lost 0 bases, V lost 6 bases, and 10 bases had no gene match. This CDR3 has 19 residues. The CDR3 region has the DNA TGTGCCAGTAGAGGACTAGCGGGGGGCTACATGAGCTCCTACAATGAGCAGTTCTTC. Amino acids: CASRGLAGGYMSSYNEQFF.

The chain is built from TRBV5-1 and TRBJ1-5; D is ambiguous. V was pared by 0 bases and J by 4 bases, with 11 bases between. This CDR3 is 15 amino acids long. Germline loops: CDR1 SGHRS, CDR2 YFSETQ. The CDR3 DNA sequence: TGCGCCAGCAGCTTGGATGGGCAGATGAATCAGCCCCAGCATTTT. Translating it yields CASSLDGQMNQPQHF. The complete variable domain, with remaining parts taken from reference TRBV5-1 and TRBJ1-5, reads KAGVTQTPRYLIKTRGQQVTLSCSPISGHRSVSWYQQTPGQGLQFLFEYFSETQRNKGNFPGRFSGRQFSNSRSEMNVSTLELGDSALYLCASSLDGQMNQPQHFGDGTRLSIL.